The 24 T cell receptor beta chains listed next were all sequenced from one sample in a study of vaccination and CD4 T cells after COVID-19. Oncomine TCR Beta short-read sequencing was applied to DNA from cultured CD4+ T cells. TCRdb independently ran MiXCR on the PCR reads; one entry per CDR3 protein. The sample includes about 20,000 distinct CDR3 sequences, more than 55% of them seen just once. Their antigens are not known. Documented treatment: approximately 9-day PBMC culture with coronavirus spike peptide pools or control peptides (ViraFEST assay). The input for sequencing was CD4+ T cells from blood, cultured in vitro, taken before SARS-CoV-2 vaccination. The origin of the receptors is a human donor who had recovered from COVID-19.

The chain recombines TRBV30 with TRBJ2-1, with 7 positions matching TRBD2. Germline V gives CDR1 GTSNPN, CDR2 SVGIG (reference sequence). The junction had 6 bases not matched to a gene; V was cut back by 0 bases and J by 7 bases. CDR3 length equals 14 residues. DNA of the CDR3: TGTGCCTGGAGTGTACCGACTAGCTCAAATGAGCAGTTCTTC. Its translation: CAWSVPTSSNEQFF.

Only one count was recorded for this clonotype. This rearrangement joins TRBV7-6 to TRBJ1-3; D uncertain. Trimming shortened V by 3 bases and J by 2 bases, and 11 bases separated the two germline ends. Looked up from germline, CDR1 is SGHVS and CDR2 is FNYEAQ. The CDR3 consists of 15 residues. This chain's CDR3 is CASSLGTAAGNTIYF. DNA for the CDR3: TGTGCCAGCAGCTTGGGTACAGCGGCTGGAAACACCATATATTTT.

The CDR3 DNA reads TGTGCCAGCAGGAGCCGACAGGGGGCAGCGGATCAGCCCCAGCATTTT. This gives the protein CASRSRQGAADQPQHF. This chain links TRBV6-2 or TRBV6-3 with TRBJ1-5; 10 nucleotides line up with TRBD1. This CDR3 is 16 amino acids long. Germline-derived CDR1 and CDR2 are MNHEY and SVGEGT. Trimming took 6 bases from V and 5 from J; bases not matched to a gene: 10.

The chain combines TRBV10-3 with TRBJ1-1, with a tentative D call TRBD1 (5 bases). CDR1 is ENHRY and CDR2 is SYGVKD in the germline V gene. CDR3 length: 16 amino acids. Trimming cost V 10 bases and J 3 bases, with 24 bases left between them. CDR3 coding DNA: TGTGCCAGCAGACCCCAGGGCCGGGCGGATTACACTGAAGCTTTCTTT. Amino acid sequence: CASRPQGRADYTEAFF.

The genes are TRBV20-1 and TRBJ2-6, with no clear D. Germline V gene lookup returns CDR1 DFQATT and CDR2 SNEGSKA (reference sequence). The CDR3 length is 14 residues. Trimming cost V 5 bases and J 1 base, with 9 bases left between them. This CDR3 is CSAGSLSGANVLTF. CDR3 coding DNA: TGCAGTGCTGGTAGCCTGTCTGGGGCCAACGTCCTGACTTTC.

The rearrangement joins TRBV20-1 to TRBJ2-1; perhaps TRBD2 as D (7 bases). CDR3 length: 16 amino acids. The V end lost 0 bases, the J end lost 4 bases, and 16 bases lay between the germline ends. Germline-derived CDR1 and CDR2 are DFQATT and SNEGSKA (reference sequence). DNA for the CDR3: TGCAGTGCTAGAGACTGGGGGCGGGAGAAGTACAATGAGCAGTTCTTC. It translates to CSARDWGREKYNEQFF.

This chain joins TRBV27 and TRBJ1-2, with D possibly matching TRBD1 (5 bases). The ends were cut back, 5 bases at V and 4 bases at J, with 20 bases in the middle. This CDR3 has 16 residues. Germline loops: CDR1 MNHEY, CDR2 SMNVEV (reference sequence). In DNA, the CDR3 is TGTGCCAGCAGTCAGGGACCCGTTTCGGGAGTCTATGGCTACACCTTC. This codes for CASSQGPVSGVYGYTF.

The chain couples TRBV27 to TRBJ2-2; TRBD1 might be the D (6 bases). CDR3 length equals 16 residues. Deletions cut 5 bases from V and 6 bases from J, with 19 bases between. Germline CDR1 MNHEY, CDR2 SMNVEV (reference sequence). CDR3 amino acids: CASSAEDSYPPGELFF. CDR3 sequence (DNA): TGTGCCAGCAGTGCCGAGGACAGTTACCCCCCCGGGGAGCTGTTTTTT.

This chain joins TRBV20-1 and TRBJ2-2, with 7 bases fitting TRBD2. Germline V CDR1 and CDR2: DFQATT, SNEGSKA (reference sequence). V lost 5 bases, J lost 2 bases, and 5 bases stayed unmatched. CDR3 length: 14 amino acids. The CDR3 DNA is TGCAGTGCTGAGGGACTACTCAACACCGGGGAGCTGTTTTTT. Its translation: CSAEGLLNTGELFF.

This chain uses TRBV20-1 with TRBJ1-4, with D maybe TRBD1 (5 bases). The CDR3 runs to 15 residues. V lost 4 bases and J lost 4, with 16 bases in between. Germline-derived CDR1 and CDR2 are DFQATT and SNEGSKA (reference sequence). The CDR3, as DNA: TGCAGTGCTATGGGGTGGGGCATTCATAATGAAAAACTGTTTTTT. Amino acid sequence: CSAMGWGIHNEKLFF.

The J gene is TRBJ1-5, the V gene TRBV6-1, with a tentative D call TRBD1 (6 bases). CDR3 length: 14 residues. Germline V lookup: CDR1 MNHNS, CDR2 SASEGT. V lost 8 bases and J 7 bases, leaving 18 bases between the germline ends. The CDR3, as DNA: TGTGCCAGCGACTACTACAGGGCTGGACAGCCCCAGCATTTT. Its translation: CASDYYRAGQPQHF.

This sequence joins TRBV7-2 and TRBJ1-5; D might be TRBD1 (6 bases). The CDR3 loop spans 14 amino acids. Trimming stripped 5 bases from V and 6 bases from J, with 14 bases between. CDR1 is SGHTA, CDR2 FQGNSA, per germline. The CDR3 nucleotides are TGTGCCAGCAGCCAGCAGGGGTCTTCTCAGCCCCAGCATTTT. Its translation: CASSQQGSSQPQHF. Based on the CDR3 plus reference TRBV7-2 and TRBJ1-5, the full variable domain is GAGVSQSPSNKVTEKGKDVELRCDPISGHTALYWYRQSLGQGLEFLIYFQGNSAPDKSGLPSDRFSAERTGGSVSTLTIQRTQQEDSAVYLCASSQQGSSQPQHFGDGTRLSIL.

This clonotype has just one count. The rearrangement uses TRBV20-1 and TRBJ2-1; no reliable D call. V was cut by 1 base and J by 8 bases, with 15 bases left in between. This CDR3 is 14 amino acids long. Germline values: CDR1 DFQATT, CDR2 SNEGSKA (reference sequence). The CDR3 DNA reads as TGCAGTGCTAGAGTTACATCTAGTCTTTATGAGCAGTTCTTC. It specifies CSARVTSSLYEQFF.

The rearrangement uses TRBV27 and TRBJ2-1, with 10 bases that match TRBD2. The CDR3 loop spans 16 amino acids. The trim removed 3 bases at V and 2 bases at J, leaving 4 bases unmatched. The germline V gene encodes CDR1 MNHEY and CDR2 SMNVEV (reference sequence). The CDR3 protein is CASSLEGLAAYNEQFF. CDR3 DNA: TGTGCCAGCAGTTTGGAAGGACTAGCGGCCTACAATGAGCAGTTCTTC.

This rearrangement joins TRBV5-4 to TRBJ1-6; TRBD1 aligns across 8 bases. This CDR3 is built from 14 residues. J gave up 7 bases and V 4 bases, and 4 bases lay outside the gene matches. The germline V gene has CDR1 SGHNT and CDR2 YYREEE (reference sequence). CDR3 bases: TGTGCCAGCAGCATTGGACAGGGCAATTCACCCCTCCACTTT. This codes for CASSIGQGNSPLHF.

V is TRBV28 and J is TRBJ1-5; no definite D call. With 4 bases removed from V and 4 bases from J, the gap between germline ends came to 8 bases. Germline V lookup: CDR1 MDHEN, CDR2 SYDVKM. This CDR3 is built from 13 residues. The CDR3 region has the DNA TGTGCCAGCAGTTCCCCGCCAAATCAGCCCCAGCATTTT. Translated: CASSSPPNQPQHF.

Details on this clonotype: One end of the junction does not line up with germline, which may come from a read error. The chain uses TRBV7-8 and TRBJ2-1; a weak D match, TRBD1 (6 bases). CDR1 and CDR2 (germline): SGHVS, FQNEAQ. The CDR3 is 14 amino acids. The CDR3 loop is CASRRQGLYNGQFF. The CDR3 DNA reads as TGTGCCAGCAGACGGCAGGGGCTGTACAATGGGCAGTTCTTC.

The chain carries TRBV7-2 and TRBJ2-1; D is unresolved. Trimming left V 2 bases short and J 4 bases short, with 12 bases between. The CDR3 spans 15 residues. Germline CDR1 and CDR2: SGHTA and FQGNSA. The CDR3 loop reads CASSLIGDGYNEQFF. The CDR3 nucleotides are TGTGCCAGCAGCTTAATCGGAGACGGTTACAATGAGCAGTTCTTC.

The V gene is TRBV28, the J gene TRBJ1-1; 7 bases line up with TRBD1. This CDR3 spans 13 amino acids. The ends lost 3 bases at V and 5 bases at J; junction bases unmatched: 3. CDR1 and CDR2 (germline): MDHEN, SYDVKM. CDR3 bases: TGTGCCAGCAGTTTCAGGGGGGAGACTGAAGCTTTCTTT. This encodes CASSFRGETEAFF.

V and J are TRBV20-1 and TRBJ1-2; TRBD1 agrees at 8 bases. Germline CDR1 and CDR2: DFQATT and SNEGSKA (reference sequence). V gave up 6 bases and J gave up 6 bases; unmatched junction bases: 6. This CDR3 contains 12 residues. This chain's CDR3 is CSAGQGSHGYTF. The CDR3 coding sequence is TGCAGTGCAGGACAGGGCTCCCATGGCTACACCTTC.

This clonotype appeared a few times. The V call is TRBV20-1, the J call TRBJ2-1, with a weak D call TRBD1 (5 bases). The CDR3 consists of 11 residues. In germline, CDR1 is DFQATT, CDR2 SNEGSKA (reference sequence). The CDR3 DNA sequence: TGCAGGGCGGCAAAGGGGAATGAGCAGTTCTTC. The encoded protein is CRAAKGNEQFF.

The CDR3 region has the DNA TGTGCCACCAGCCCAGGACTAGCGGGGAGCTCCTACGAGCAGTACTTC. Translation gives CATSPGLAGSSYEQYF. V and J are TRBV15 and TRBJ2-7; 12 bases are a match to TRBD2. The CDR3 runs to 16 residues. CDR1 is LNHNV and CDR2 is YYDKDF in the germline V gene (reference sequence). J gave up 0 bases and V 5 bases, and 5 bases lay outside the gene matches.

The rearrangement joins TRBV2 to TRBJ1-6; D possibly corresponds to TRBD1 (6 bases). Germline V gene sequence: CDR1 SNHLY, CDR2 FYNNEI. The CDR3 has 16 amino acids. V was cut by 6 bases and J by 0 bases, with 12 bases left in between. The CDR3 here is CASSYTGSSYNSPLHF. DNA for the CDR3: TGTGCCAGCAGCTATACAGGGAGCTCCTATAATTCACCCCTCCACTTT.

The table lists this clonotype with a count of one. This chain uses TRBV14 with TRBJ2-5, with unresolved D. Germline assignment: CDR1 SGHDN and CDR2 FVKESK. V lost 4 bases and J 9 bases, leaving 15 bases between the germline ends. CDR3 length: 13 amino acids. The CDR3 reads CASSLNLNVAQYF. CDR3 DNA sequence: TGTGCCAGCAGCCTTAACCTGAATGTTGCCCAGTACTTC.